This T cell receptor (beta chain) was profiled in a study of neoadjuvant anti-PD-1 for oral cavity cancer (dated by TCRdb to about 2021). For the study in its entirety: Before undergoing curative-intent surgical resection, most patients got three to four biweekly nivolumab doses at 3 mg/kg. The parent correlative cohort had eleven to twelve patients and a response rate of 30% to 35%. Under RECIST 1.1, a patient counted as a responder if showing complete response, partial response or stable disease, and as a non-responder if showing progression. For patients who did not progress, a fourth nivolumab dose was given around day 43, followed by definitive surgical resection on days 50-56. Findings and caveats that apply to the study as a whole: Only a few patients per response group were included in the TCR analyses, and the authors called for validation in larger cohorts. After neoadjuvant nivolumab, significantly higher T cell clonality (Gini index) was found within PBMCs in non-responders than in responders. Higher pretreatment blood Treg/Th17 ratios correlated with both higher pretreatment blood TCRbeta clonality and lower post-treatment tumor TCRbeta clonality.

The meaning of the sample's time point label: after neoadjuvant nivolumab, at surgical resection. The patients had newly diagnosed stage II-IVA oral cavity squamous cell carcinoma and had not received any prior systemic or radiation treatment. Everyone in the cohort had locally advanced, HPV-negative oral cavity squamous cell carcinoma. Peripheral blood mononuclear cells were analyzed directly, without maintenance or expansion in culture. Samples were obtained from a longitudinal correlative study of a single-arm phase II trial of neoadjuvant nivolumab in oral cavity squamous cell carcinoma. Subject-matched pre- and post-treatment PBMCs and tumors from three responders and three non-responders were subjected to genomic DNA-based TCRbeta sequencing. Peripheral blood mononuclear cells were drawn once before nivolumab treatment and a second time after treatment, when surgery took place. The Maxwell RSC DNA from Cells kit was used to isolate genomic DNA from PBMCs.

Spanning cysteine to phenylalanine, the CDR3 consists of 14 amino acids. Only the CDR3 region is kept as DNA, spanning 42 bases read in frame from base 1. Trimming takes 0 bases from V and 8 bases from J, and the germline ends sit 12 bases apart. For CDR1 and CDR2, the germline V gene lists SGHRS and YFSETQ. This clone showed up just a few times. No antigen is known for it. Base qualities are not at hand, and no much larger clone is one base apart. PBMC libraries used mostly roughly 500 ng of input genomic DNA for deep sequencing, with six replicates per sample. The immunoSEQ hsTCRbeta kit was used to prepare TCRbeta libraries according to the manufacturer's instructions. The finished libraries were brought together in one pool at about 2.8 nM, which was then read using an Illumina NovaSeq 6000 S4 flow cell. Per the authors' processing: The immunoSEQ Analyzer was used for raw data preprocessing and quality control. The analysis was restricted to productive rearrangements, with each unique CDR3 amino acid sequence defining a clonotype. Repertoire clonality was estimated as the Gini-Simpson index, which was computed with the R package tcR. Gini indices were compared with Student's t test, and associations with tumor size change were assessed by Pearson correlation. TCRdb carries this immuneACCESS record with in-frame sequences only. Its versions omit some clonotypes, under half of them owing to an unresolved V gene in the studies checked, with the rest unexplained. The V and J calls and the clone size are those of that table, but D and trimming were determined from the DNA. The sample data list about 14,000 clones, and 60% to 80% of these were observed just once. The top ten hold around 2.4% of the sample.

The source is a person aged 40 to 85 with oral cavity squamous cell carcinoma. This chain is built from TRBV5-1 and TRBJ2-1, with no confident D gene call. The starting material was PBMCs, obtained after nivolumab (anti-PD-1) treatment. The DNA sequence reads TGCGCCAGCAGCTTGGTGGCAACCCCTCATGAGCAGTTCTTC. It encodes CASSLVATPHEQFF.